This TCR beta chain was profiled in a study of blood T cell repertoires in COVID-19. Study at large: Acute-phase and convalescent COVID-19 samples originated in the United States, Italy and Spain.

Living in 24 US areas, the participants were between about 18 and 90 years of age. Cohort allocation depended upon clinical history that participants reported. In the original workflow: Reference gene primers were amplified, and this amplification served to estimate nucleated cell counts. TCRdb's table, derived via immunoSEQ multiplex PCR, lists solely in-frame clones and lacks some. The V and J calls and clone size are taken from that table; D and trimming were inferred from the DNA. The sample lists 150,000 to 200,000 clones; roughly four fifths were seen once. V lost 4 bases, J lost 6 bases, and 21 bases lay in between. This CDR3 contains 16 residues. Germline values: CDR1 MGHRA, CDR2 YSYEKL.

V usage is TRBV4-1 and J usage is TRBJ1-2; possibly TRBD1 for D (5 bases). The sample was PBMCs or T cells enriched from blood (not recorded which). This TCR derives from a man aged 40-55 years who had recovered from COVID-19. This chain's CDR3 is CASSPQQVSGRDGYTF. The CDR3 nucleotides are TGCGCCAGCAGCCCCCAACAGGTGTCCGGACGCGATGGCTACACCTTC.